The 9 T cell receptor beta chains below were found in one sample sequenced in a study of cytomegalovirus exposure and HLA in healthy donors. The study ran its PCR with 60 Vbeta and 13 Jbeta primers. The method was immunoSEQ multiplex PCR; TCRdb's version includes in-frame clones alone and lacks a portion of them. The profile covers about 140,000 clones, with approximately 86% appearing a single time and around 0.51% taken by the ten largest. Material for sequencing was PBMCs. The receptor source for this set is a woman between 40 and 55 years old in good health and CMV-seronegative.

The chain carries TRBV18 and TRBJ2-7; 10 bases are shared with TRBD2. CDR3 length: 14 residues. From germline, CDR1 is KGHSH and CDR2 LQKENI. V shed 3 bases and J 7 bases; nucleotides not matched to a gene: 6. The CDR3 loop is CASSPSGGEEEQYF. DNA of the CDR3: TGTGCCAGCTCACCCAGCGGGGGGGAGGAGGAGCAGTACTTC.

This clone was seen once. One end of the junction varies from germline; a read error may be responsible. The chain links TRBV7-9 to TRBJ1-2; the D gene is possibly TRBD1 (6 bases). The CDR3 contains 15 residues. Germline V lookup: CDR1 SEHNR, CDR2 FQNEAQ (reference sequence). For the CDR3, the DNA is TGTTCCAGCAGCTTAGGTGGGGGGGCAGAGTATGGCTACACCTTC. Translating gives CSSSLGGGAEYGYTF. Full variable domain (outside the CDR3, taken from reference TRBV7-9 and TRBJ1-2): DTGVSQNPRHKITKRGQNVTFRCDPISEHNRLYWYRQTLGQGPEFLTYFQNEAQLEKSRLLSDRFSAERPKGSFSTLEIQRTEQGDSAMYLCSSSLGGGAEYGYTFGSGTRLTVV.

The chain links TRBV6-5 to TRBJ2-7, with TRBD2 as a possible D gene (5 bases). The germline gives CDR1 MNHEY, CDR2 SVGAGI. V dropped 0 bases and J dropped 2 bases, with 11 bases sitting between them. The CDR3 is 15 residues long. The chain's CDR3 is CASSYSSGYPYEQYF. The CDR3 nucleotides read TGTGCCAGCAGTTACTCAAGCGGTTACCCCTACGAGCAGTACTTC.

The V gene is TRBV7-9, the J gene TRBJ1-2; D uncertain. The CDR3 contains 12 residues. Trimming removed 5 bases at V and 5 bases at J, with 9 bases between. CDR1 and CDR2 (germline): SEHNR, FQNEAQ (reference sequence). The CDR3 bases are TGTGCCAGCAGCCCCGCAGGATATGGCTACACCTTC. Amino acids: CASSPAGYGYTF. The full variable domain, with the rest looked up from reference TRBV7-9 and TRBJ1-2, is DTGVSQNPRHKITKRGQNVTFRCDPISEHNRLYWYRQTLGQGPEFLTYFQNEAQLEKSRLLSDRFSAERPKGSFSTLEIQRTEQGDSAMYLCASSPAGYGYTFGSGTRLTVV.

The rearrangement links TRBV11-3 to TRBJ2-3; 9 nucleotides match TRBD2. V dropped 1 base and J dropped 4; count of bases not matched to a gene: 3. The CDR3 consists of 15 residues. Germline V lookup: CDR1 SGHNT, CDR2 YENEEA. CDR3 sequence reads: CASSLGGRAADTQYF. Written as DNA, the CDR3 is TGTGCCAGCAGCTTAGGCGGGAGGGCCGCAGATACGCAGTATTTT.

The V call is TRBV6-5, the J call TRBJ2-7; 9 positions agree with TRBD1. This CDR3 contains 13 residues. Trimming removed 7 bases from V and 8 bases from J; junction bases left unmatched: 9. The germline CDR1 and CDR2 sequences are MNHEY and SVGAGI. The CDR3 DNA reads TGTGCCAGCAATGTCCCGGGACAGGGAAAGCAGTACTTC. Amino acids: CASNVPGQGKQYF.

This chain joins TRBV29-1 and TRBJ1-6, with TRBD1 matching over 7 bases. J lost 8 bases, V lost 5 bases, and 9 bases had no gene match. The germline CDR1 and CDR2 sequences are SQVTM and ANQGSEA. This CDR3 spans 14 amino acids. The CDR3 region has the DNA TGCAGCGTTCTGCGGACAGGATCAGATTCACCCCTCCACTTT. Residues: CSVLRTGSDSPLHF.

The chain has TRBV30 and TRBJ1-2; D call uncertain. Germline assignment: CDR1 GTSNPN and CDR2 SVGIG (reference sequence). Between the trimmed V and J ends, which lost 2 bases and 4 bases, there was a span of 5 bases. CDR3 size: 11 residues. The CDR3 here is CAWSSPYGYTF. The CDR3 DNA sequence: TGTGCCTGGAGTAGCCCCTATGGCTACACCTTC.

V is TRBV5-1 and J is TRBJ2-7, with a tentative D call TRBD2 (5 bases). Trimming took 4 bases from V and 5 from J, leaving 13 bases between them. The CDR3 is made up of 13 amino acids. Germline CDR1 reads SGHRS; CDR2 reads YFSETQ. CDR3 coding DNA: TGCGCCAGCAGCGCCGGTTACGGGGACGAGCAGTACTTC. It is translated as CASSAGYGDEQYF.